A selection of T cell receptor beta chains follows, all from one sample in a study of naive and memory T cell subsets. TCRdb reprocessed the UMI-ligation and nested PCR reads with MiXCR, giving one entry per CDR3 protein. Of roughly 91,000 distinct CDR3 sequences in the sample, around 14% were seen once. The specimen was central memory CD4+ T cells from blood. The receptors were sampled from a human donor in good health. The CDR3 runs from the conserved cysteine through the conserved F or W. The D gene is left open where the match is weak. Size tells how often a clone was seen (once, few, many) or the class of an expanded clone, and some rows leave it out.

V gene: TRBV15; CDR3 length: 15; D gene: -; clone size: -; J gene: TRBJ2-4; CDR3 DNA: TGTGCCACCAGCAGGGCAGAGGCAGCCAAAAACATTCAGTACTTC; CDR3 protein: CATSRAEAAKNIQYF
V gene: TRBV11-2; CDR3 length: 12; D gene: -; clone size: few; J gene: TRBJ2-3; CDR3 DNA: TGTGCCAGCAGCCCCGACCGGTGGAACTTCGAGTTT; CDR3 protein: CASSPDRWNFEF
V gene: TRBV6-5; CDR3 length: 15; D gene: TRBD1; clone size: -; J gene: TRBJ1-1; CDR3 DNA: TGTGCCAGCAGGGGCGGGGGGACAGGGGGACGTGAAGCTTTCTTT; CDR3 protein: CASRGGGTGGREAFF
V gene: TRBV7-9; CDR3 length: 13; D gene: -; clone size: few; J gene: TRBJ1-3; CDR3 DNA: TGTGCCAGCAGCGCCATCTCTGGAAACACCATATATTTT; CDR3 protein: CASSAISGNTIYF
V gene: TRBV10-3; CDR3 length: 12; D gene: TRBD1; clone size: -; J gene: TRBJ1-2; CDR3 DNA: TGTGCCACGCGGACAGGGAGCTCTGGCTACACCTTC; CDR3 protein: CATRTGSSGYTF
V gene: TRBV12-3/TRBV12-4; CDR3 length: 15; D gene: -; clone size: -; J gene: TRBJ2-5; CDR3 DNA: TGTGCCAGCAGTTTATCAGGGGGGATCCAAGAGACCCAGTACTTC; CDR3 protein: CASSLSGGIQETQYF
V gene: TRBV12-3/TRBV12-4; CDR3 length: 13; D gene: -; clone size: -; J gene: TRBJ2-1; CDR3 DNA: TGTGCCAGCAGCCTTAAGGTCGGTAATGAGCAGTTCTTC; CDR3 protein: CASSLKVGNEQFF
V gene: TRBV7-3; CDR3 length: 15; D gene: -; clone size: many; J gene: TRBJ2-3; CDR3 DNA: TGTGCCAGCAGCTTAAACCGGGTTAGCACAGATACGCAGTATTTT; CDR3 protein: CASSLNRVSTDTQYF
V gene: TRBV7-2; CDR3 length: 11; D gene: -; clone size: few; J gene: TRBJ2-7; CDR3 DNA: TGTGCCAGCAGCTTATCCACTGAGCAGTACTTC; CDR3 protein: CASSLSTEQYF
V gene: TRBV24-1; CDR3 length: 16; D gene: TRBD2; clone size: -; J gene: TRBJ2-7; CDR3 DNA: TGTGCCACCAGTGATGCCCGGACTAGCGGCCGTTACGAGCAGTACTTC; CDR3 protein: CATSDARTSGRYEQYF
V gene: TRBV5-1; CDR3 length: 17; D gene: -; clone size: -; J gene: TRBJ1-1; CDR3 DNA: TGCGCCAGCAGCTTGGGAGGGTCTGCATCGAGTTTCACTGAAGCTTTCTTT; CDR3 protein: CASSLGGSASSFTEAFF
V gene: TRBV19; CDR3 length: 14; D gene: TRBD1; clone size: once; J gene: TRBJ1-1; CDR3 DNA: TGTGCCAGTAGACCGACAGGGCCGAACACTGAAGCTTTCTTT; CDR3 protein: CASRPTGPNTEAFF
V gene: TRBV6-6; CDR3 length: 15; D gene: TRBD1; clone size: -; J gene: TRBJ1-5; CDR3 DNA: TGTGCCAGCAGCCCGACAGGGGGGAGCAATCAGCCCCAGCATTTT; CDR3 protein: CASSPTGGSNQPQHF
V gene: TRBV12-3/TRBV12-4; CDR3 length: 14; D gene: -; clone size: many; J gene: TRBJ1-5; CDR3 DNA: TGTGCCAGCAGCCGAGACAGGAGCAATCAGCCCCAGCATTTT; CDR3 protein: CASSRDRSNQPQHF
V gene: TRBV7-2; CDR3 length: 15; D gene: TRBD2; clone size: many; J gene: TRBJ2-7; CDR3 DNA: TGTGCCAGCAGTGCCGGGACTAGCGGACTATACGAGCAGTACTTC; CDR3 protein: CASSAGTSGLYEQYF
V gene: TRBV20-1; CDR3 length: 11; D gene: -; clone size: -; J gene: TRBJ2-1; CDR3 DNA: TGCAGTGGGCCTTGTTACAATGAGCAGTTCTTC; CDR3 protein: CSGPCYNEQFF
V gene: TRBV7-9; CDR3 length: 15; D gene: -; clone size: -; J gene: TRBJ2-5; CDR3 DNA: TGTGCCAGCAGCCAAGGGGGACATACCAAAGAGACCCAGTACTTC; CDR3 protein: CASSQGGHTKETQYF
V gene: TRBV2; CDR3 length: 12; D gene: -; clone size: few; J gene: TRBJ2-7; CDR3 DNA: TGTGCCAGCAGCGCGGGGTTTTACGAGCAGTACTTC; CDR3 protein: CASSAGFYEQYF
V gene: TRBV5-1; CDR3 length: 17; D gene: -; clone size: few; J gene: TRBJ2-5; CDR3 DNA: TGCGCCAGCAGCCCTGGCATCGGGAGCCCCACTCAAGAGACCCAGTACTTC; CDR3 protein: CASSPGIGSPTQETQYF
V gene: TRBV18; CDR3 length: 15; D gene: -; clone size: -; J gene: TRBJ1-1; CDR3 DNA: TGTGCCAGCTCACCACCCGGGAGGGGAAGAACTGAAGCTTTCTTT; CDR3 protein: CASSPPGRGRTEAFF
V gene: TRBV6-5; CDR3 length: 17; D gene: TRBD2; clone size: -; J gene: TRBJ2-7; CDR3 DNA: TGTGCCAGCCGACCAAACCCAGAACTAGCGGGAGCGGACGAGCAGTACTTC; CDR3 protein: CASRPNPELAGADEQYF
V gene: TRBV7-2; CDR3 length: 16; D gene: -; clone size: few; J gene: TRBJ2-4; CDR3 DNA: TGTGCCAGCAGCCCTGACAGCCAACTAGCCAAAAACATTCAGTACTTC; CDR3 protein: CASSPDSQLAKNIQYF
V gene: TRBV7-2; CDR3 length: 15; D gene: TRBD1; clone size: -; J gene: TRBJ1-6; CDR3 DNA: TGTGCCAGCAGCACCGGACAGGTCTATAATTCACCCCTCCACTTT; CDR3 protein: CASSTGQVYNSPLHF
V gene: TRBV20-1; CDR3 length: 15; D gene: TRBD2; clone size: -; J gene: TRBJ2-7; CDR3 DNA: TGCAGTGCTGGGCCCCGAGGAGCGGGAGGACAGGAGCAGTACTTC; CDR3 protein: CSAGPRGAGGQEQYF
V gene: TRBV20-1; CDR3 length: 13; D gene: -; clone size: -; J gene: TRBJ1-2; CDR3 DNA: TGCAGTGCTAGACCTGACGCTAACTATGGCTACACCTTC; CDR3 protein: CSARPDANYGYTF
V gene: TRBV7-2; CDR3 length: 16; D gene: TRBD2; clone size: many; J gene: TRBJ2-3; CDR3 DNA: TGTGCCAGCAGCTCCGACTGGGGGGGTAGCACAGATACGCAGTATTTT; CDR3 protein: CASSSDWGGSTDTQYF
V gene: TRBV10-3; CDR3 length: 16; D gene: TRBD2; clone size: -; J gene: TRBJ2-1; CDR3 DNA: TGTGCCACGGGACTAGCGGGTTCGACCCCCTACAATGAGCAGTTCTTC; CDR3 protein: CATGLAGSTPYNEQFF
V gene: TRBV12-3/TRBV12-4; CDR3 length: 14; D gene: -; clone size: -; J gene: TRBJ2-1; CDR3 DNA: TGTGCCAGCAGTTCGGGACGAGCGAGTGATGAGCAGTTCTTC; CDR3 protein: CASSSGRASDEQFF
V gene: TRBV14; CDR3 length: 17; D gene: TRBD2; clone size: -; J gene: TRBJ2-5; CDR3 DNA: TGTGCCAGCAGCCAAGCTTACGGGACTAGCGCCCAAGAGACCCAGTACTTC; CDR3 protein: CASSQAYGTSAQETQYF
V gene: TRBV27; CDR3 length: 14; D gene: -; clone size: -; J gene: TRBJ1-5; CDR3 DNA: TGTGCCAGCAGTACGTCCAGACTTAATCAGCCCCAGCATTTT; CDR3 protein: CASSTSRLNQPQHF
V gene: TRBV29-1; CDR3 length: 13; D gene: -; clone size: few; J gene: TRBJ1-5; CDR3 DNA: TGCAGCGTTAACAAGGGGCCCAATCAGCCCCAGCATTTT; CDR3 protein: CSVNKGPNQPQHF
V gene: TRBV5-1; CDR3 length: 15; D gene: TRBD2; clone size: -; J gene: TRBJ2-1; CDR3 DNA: TGCGCCAGCAGCTTTGGACTAGCGGGAAACAATGAGCAGTTCTTC; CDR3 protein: CASSFGLAGNNEQFF
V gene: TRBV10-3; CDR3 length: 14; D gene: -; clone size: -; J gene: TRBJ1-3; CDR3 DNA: TGTGCCATCAGTGAGGAAAGGGACGGAAACACCATATATTTT; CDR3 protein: CAISEERDGNTIYF
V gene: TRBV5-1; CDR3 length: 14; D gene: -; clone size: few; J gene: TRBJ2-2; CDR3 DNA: TGCGCCAGCAGCTTGGAGGGGGGCACCGGGGAGCTGTTTTTT; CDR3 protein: CASSLEGGTGELFF
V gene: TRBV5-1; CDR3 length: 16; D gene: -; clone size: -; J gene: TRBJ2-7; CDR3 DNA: TGCGCCAGCAGCTTGGCGGGCGGGATCTCCCACTACGAGCAGTACTTC; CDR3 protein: CASSLAGGISHYEQYF
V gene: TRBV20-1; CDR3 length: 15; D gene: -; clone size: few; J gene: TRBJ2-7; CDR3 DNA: TGCAGTGCTACCCCTCCCGCGGGCTCAGGCCACGAGCAGTACTTC; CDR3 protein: CSATPPAGSGHEQYF
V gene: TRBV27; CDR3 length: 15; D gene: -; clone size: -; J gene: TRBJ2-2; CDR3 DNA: TGTGCCAGCGAGGGTGCCCTGATGAACACCGGGGAGCTGTTTTTT; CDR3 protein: CASEGALMNTGELFF